This TCR beta chain originates from a study of CD8 T cells in ankylosing spondylitis. This clonotype was recorded many times. Antigen specificity is unknown. This CDR3 is built from 12 residues. Per germline, CDR1 LGHDT and CDR2 YNNKEL (reference sequence). V lost 4 bases, J lost 2 bases, and 5 bases lay in between. By quantitative 5'-RACE with molecular barcodes, the TCR beta libraries were made. TCRdb processed the 5' RACE reads anew with MiXCR; each CDR3 protein has one entry. Of around 140,000 distinct CDR3 sequences listed, roughly 18% are singletons. Broader study findings: A number of the motif variants had already been described in reactive arthritis synovial fluid and blood. About 8 highly homologous variants made up a TCR beta motif that seemed to typify ankylosing spondylitis blood. Significantly higher representation of disease-linked clones was reported for matched ankylosing spondylitis synovial fluid.

The sequence was obtained from a male donor with ankylosing spondylitis. The chain couples TRBV3-1 to TRBJ1-1, with D unresolved. Sample: blood, either unsorted or a sorted T cell fraction (not recorded which). The CDR3, as DNA: TGTGCCAGCAGCCCCAGTAACACTGAAGCTTTCTTT. It specifies CASSPSNTEAFF.